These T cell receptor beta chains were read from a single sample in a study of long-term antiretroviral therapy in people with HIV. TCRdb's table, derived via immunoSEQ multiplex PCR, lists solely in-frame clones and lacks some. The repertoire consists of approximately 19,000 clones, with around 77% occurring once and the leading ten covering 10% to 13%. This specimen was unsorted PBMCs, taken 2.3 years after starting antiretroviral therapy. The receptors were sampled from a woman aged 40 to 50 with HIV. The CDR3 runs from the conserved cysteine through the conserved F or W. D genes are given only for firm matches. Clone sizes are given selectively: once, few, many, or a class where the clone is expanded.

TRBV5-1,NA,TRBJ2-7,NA,CASSLSAENYEQYF,TGCGCCAGCAGCTTGTCAGCGGAGAACTACGAGCAGTACTTC
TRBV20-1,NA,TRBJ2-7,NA,CSTGRVGEQYF,TGCAGTACTGGCAGGGTAGGCGAGCAGTACTTC
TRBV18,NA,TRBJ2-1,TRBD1,CASSPQPGTVTYNEQFF,TGTGCCAGCTCACCCCAGCCCGGGACAGTAACCTACAATGAGCAGTTCTTC
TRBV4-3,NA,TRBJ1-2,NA,CASSRGPGDGYTF,TGCGCCAGCTCCCGGGGACCTGGTGATGGCTACACCTTC
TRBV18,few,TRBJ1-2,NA,CASSPTAGGIGGYTF,TGTGCCAGCTCACCAACAGCCGGGGGGATCGGAGGCTACACCTTC
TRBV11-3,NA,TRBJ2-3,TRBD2,CASSLDRVAGDTQYF,TGTGCCAGCAGCTTAGATCGAGTAGCGGGGGACACGCAGTATTTT
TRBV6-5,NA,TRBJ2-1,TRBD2,CASSYSAGELYNEQFF,TGTGCCAGCAGTTACTCAGCGGGGGAGCTCTACAATGAGCAGTTCTTC
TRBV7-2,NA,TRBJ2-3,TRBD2,CASSLGSGGARDTQYF,TGTGCCAGCAGCTTAGGAAGCGGGGGGGCCAGGGATACGCAGTATTTT
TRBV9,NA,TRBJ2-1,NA,CASSVGDSHNEQFF,TGTGCCAGCAGCGTAGGGGACTCCCACAATGAGCAGTTCTTC
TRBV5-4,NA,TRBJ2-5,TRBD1,CASSTGQGLETQYF,TGTGCCAGCAGCACGGGACAGGGGCTGGAGACCCAGTACTTC
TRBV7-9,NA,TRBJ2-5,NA,CASSRPGGETQYF,TGTGCCAGCAGCCGGCCAGGCGGGGAGACCCAGTACTTC
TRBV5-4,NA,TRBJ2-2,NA,CASRSRIASHTGELFF,TGTGCCAGTAGGTCCCGGATCGCCTCTCACACCGGGGAGCTGTTTTTT
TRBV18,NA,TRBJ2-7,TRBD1,CASSPPARDRGSEQYF,TGTGCCAGCTCACCACCGGCCCGGGACAGGGGTTCCGAGCAGTACTTC
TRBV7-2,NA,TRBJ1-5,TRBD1,CASSPDRSNQPQHF,TGTGCCAGCAGCCCGGACAGGAGCAATCAGCCCCAGCATTTT
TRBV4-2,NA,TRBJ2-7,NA,CASSLEASRYEQYF,TGTGCCAGCAGCTTAGAGGCCAGCCGCTACGAGCAGTACTTC
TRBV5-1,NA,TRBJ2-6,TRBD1,CASSPRGTGISGANVLTF,TGCGCCAGCAGCCCGAGGGGGACAGGGATCTCTGGGGCCAACGTCCTGACTTTC
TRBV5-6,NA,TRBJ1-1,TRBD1,CASSSLRRQGNTEAFF,TGTGCCAGCAGCTCACTAAGACGACAGGGGAACACTGAAGCTTTCTTT
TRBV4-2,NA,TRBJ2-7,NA,CASSQDLQGGYEQYF,TGTGCCAGCAGCCAAGATCTGCAGGGAGGCTACGAGCAGTACTTC
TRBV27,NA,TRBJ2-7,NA,CASSPLRARRSEQYF,TGTGCCAGCAGTCCACTCCGGGCCCGAAGATCCGAGCAGTACTTC
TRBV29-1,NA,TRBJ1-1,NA,CSVRQELPEAFF,TGCAGCGTCCGACAGGAATTACCTGAAGCTTTCTTT